Each of the 13 T cell receptor beta chains below was sequenced from the same sample in a study of control samples from healthy donors and cancer patients. Profiled with immunoSEQ multiplex PCR; TCRdb holds only in-frame clones, not every one. The table lists around 110,000 clones, around 87% of them singletons, with about 1.1% in the top ten. The source material was PBMCs. The receptors were sampled from a woman aged 50 to 65 with colorectal cancer.

The chain has TRBV20-1 and TRBJ1-4; 7 bases fit TRBD1. The CDR3 runs to 11 residues. Germline V gene data show CDR1 as DFQATT and CDR2 as SNEGSKA (reference sequence). The junction had 1 base not matched to a gene; V was cut back by 6 bases and J by 6 bases. The CDR3 sequence: CSAGTDEKLFF. The CDR3 coding sequence is TGCAGTGCCGGGACAGATGAAAAACTGTTTTTT.

The V gene is TRBV27, the J gene TRBJ2-2; D not certain. The CDR3 sequence is 13 residues long. Trimming removed 0 bases from V and 7 bases from J, with 6 bases in between. Looked up from germline, CDR1 is MNHEY and CDR2 is SMNVEV (reference sequence). In DNA form, the CDR3 reads TGTGCCAGCAGTTTATCGTGGAGCGGGGAGCTGTTTTTT. Amino acids: CASSLSWSGELFF.

The rearrangement uses TRBV19 and TRBJ2-1; possible D gene TRBD2, 6 bases. Trimming removed 4 bases at V and 8 bases at J, with 15 bases between. The V gene's germline CDR1 is LNHDA and CDR2 SQIVND (reference sequence). CDR3 length equals 14 residues. The CDR3 sequence: CASSTGAGLHEQFF. CDR3 in DNA: TGTGCCAGTAGTACGGGAGCAGGGTTACATGAGCAGTTCTTC. The variable domain in full, completed from reference TRBV19 and TRBJ2-1, reads DGGITQSPKYLFRKEGQNVTLSCEQNLNHDAMYWYRQDPGQGLRLIYYSQIVNDFQKGDIAEGYSVSREKKESFPLTVTSAQKNPTAFYLCASSTGAGLHEQFFGPGTRLTVL.

The chain employs TRBV7-6 and TRBJ2-1, with TRBD2 matching over 7 bases. The V gene end was trimmed by 5 bases and the J gene end by 5 bases; junction bases not matched to a gene: 12. The CDR3 spans 16 residues. Germline-derived CDR1 and CDR2 are SGHVS and FNYEAQ. CDR3 DNA: TGTGCCAGCAGCCGCAGGGCGGGGGTATCGAACAATGAGCAGTTCTTC. It codes for CASSRRAGVSNNEQFF.

The chain carries TRBV7-2 and TRBJ2-3, with 11 positions matching TRBD2. Unmatched junction bases numbered 13, after V lost 5 bases and J lost 6 bases. The CDR3 spans 17 residues. Germline V gene sequence: CDR1 SGHTA, CDR2 FQGNSA. The CDR3, as DNA: TGTGCCAGCAGCCAGACTAGCGGGGAGGTCGCGGGGGATACGCAGTATTTT. This sequence encodes CASSQTSGEVAGDTQYF.

This sequence joins TRBV29-1 and TRBJ2-1; tentative D call: TRBD2 (6 bases). Germline V gives CDR1 SQVTM, CDR2 ANQGSEA. The CDR3 runs 13 residues. Trimming removed 3 bases at V and 4 bases at J, with 10 bases between. CDR3 residues: CSVDSLAYNEQFF. The CDR3 DNA sequence: TGCAGCGTTGATTCACTAGCTTACAATGAGCAGTTCTTC.

This clone was observed a single time. The gene calls are TRBV30 and TRBJ1-6; D is unclear. The CDR3 is 15 amino acids. Germline values: CDR1 GTSNPN, CDR2 SVGIG (reference sequence). Trimming removed 1 base from V and 5 bases from J, with 12 bases in between. CDR3 region: CAWSGEGRNNSPLHF. The CDR3 DNA sequence: TGTGCCTGGAGTGGGGAGGGAAGAAATAATTCACCCCTCCACTTT.

J is TRBJ2-7 and V is TRBV4-1, with 8 bases identical to TRBD2. J gave up 0 bases and V 6 bases, and 13 bases lay outside the gene matches. Germline CDR1 reads MGHRA; CDR2 reads YSYEKL. The length of the CDR3 is 17 residues. As DNA, the CDR3 is TGCGCCAGCAGTCGGCTCGCGGGAGGACAAAGCTCCTACGAGCAGTACTTC. Amino acids: CASSRLAGGQSSYEQYF.

V is TRBV10-2 and J is TRBJ2-1; 12 bases fit TRBD2. The germline CDR1 and CDR2 sequences are WSHSY and SAAADI. The CDR3 has 16 residues. J gave up 6 bases and V 6 bases, and 9 bases lay outside the gene matches. The CDR3: CASSRLAGVGVNEQFF. The CDR3 nucleotides read TGCGCCAGCAGCAGACTAGCGGGAGTAGGGGTCAATGAGCAGTTCTTC.

The chain employs TRBV25-1 and TRBJ2-7; 8 bases map to TRBD2. This CDR3 contains 17 residues. CDR1 and CDR2 from the germline V gene are MGHDK and SYGVNS. Trimming cost V 3 bases and J 3 bases; bases outside gene matches: 13. The CDR3 nucleotides read TGTGCCAGCAGTGATTCTGGCGCGGGGGGCGCCCTCTACGAGCAGTACTTC. It is translated as CASSDSGAGGALYEQYF.

V gene TRBV10-3 combines with J gene TRBJ1-4; 7 bases match TRBD1. The CDR3 loop spans 13 amino acids. V was pared by 10 bases and J by 6 bases, with 8 bases of the junction left unmatched. CDR1 is ENHRY, CDR2 SYGVKD, per germline. The CDR3 DNA sequence: TGTGCCACCAGACAGGGAACGGATGAAAAACTGTTTTTT. It is translated as CATRQGTDEKLFF.

This chain links TRBV9 with TRBJ2-3, with D hard to call. V lost 2 bases and J 0 bases, leaving 4 bases between the germline ends. Germline lookup yields CDR1 SGDLS and CDR2 YYNGEE. CDR3 length: 13 amino acids. The CDR3: CASSVRSTDTQYF. The CDR3 coding sequence is TGTGCCAGCAGCGTCAGGAGCACAGATACGCAGTATTTT.

The rearrangement joins TRBV9 to TRBJ1-1, with a weak D call TRBD1 (6 bases). This CDR3 comprises 14 residues. Germline lookup yields CDR1 SGDLS and CDR2 YYNGEE. V lost 0 bases and J lost 4, with 10 bases in between. CDR3 coding DNA: TGTGCCAGCAGCGTAGAGGCCAGGGGCACTGAAGCTTTCTTT. Its protein product is CASSVEARGTEAFF.